Listed below are T cell receptor beta chains from one sample, sequenced in a study of blood T cell repertoires in COVID-19. Sequenced by immunoSEQ multiplex PCR; TCRdb stores in-frame clones only, minus some. The sample lists some 320,000 clones, 90% seen once, with 3.9% in the top ten. The sequencing sample was made of PBMCs or T cells enriched from blood (not recorded which). The source of these receptors is a woman in her 30s who had been exposed to COVID-19. The CDR3 runs from the conserved cysteine through the conserved F or W. A D gene is named only where the DNA matches it firmly. Size tells how often a clone was seen (once, few, many) or the class of an expanded clone, and some rows leave it out.

clone_size: once; j_call: TRBJ2-1; d_call: .; v_call: TRBV1; cdr3_aa: CTSSQEGGPHNEQFF; cdr3_nt: TGCACCAGCAGCCAAGAGGGGGGGCCCCACAATGAGCAGTTCTTC
clone_size: .; j_call: TRBJ2-7; d_call: .; v_call: TRBV13; cdr3_aa: CASSVSRGIYEQYF; cdr3_nt: TGTGCCAGCAGCGTCAGTCGGGGTATCTACGAGCAGTACTTC
clone_size: .; j_call: TRBJ1-2; d_call: .; v_call: TRBV7-8; cdr3_aa: CASSLTIGGNYGYTF; cdr3_nt: TGTGCCAGCAGCTTAACCATCGGGGGGAACTATGGCTACACCTTC
clone_size: .; j_call: TRBJ1-3; d_call: TRBD1; v_call: TRBV7-9; cdr3_aa: CASRQDRGAGNTIYF; cdr3_nt: TGTGCCAGCAGGCAAGACAGGGGGGCTGGAAACACCATATATTTT
clone_size: .; j_call: TRBJ1-1; d_call: .; v_call: TRBV5-1; cdr3_aa: CASSLGGSILGVTEAFF; cdr3_nt: TGCGCCAGCAGCTTGGGGGGCAGTATTTTAGGAGTGACTGAAGCTTTCTTT
clone_size: .; j_call: TRBJ1-1; d_call: .; v_call: TRBV7-9; cdr3_aa: CASSSAGAGDTEAFF; cdr3_nt: TGTGCCAGCAGCTCCGCAGGGGCGGGGGACACTGAAGCTTTCTTT
clone_size: .; j_call: TRBJ2-5; d_call: .; v_call: TRBV4-2; cdr3_aa: CASSQSTANQETQYF; cdr3_nt: TGTGCCAGCAGCCAATCGACAGCGAACCAAGAGACCCAGTACTTC
clone_size: .; j_call: TRBJ1-5; d_call: .; v_call: TRBV10-3; cdr3_aa: CAISVSGKLAQHF; cdr3_nt: TGTGCCATCAGTGTTTCAGGGAAGTTGGCCCAGCATTTT
clone_size: .; j_call: TRBJ2-7; d_call: .; v_call: TRBV3-1/TRBV3-2; cdr3_aa: CASSQDYLRSYEQYF; cdr3_nt: TGTGCCAGCAGCCAAGATTACCTGAGATCCTACGAGCAGTACTTC
clone_size: .; j_call: TRBJ2-7; d_call: .; v_call: TRBV2; cdr3_aa: CASSAMGPPYEQYF; cdr3_nt: TGTGCCAGCAGCGCGATGGGCCCCCCCTACGAGCAGTACTTC
clone_size: .; j_call: TRBJ1-1; d_call: .; v_call: TRBV6-4; cdr3_aa: CASSDSEGPAFF; cdr3_nt: TGTGCCAGCAGTGACTCAGAGGGCCCAGCTTTCTTT
clone_size: once; j_call: TRBJ1-6; d_call: .; v_call: TRBV29-1; cdr3_aa: CSPPRPPRYNSPLHF; cdr3_nt: TGCAGCCCACCCAGGCCGCCTCGGTATAATTCACCCCTCCACTTT
clone_size: .; j_call: TRBJ1-3; d_call: .; v_call: TRBV5-4; cdr3_aa: CASSWGGRQAGNTIYF; cdr3_nt: TGTGCCAGCAGCTGGGGGGGGAGACAGGCCGGAAACACCATATATTTT
clone_size: .; j_call: TRBJ2-5; d_call: TRBD2; v_call: TRBV5-4; cdr3_aa: CASSLLASETQYF; cdr3_nt: TGTGCCAGCAGCTTACTAGCGTCGGAGACCCAGTACTTC
clone_size: .; j_call: TRBJ2-3; d_call: TRBD2; v_call: TRBV7-2; cdr3_aa: CASSSRTSKADTQYF; cdr3_nt: TGTGCCAGCAGCTCCCGGACTAGCAAAGCAGATACGCAGTATTTT
clone_size: .; j_call: TRBJ1-3; d_call: .; v_call: TRBV18; cdr3_aa: CASSPRRQDRSGNTIYF; cdr3_nt: TGTGCCAGCTCACCAAGGAGACAGGACCGCTCTGGAAACACCATATATTTT
clone_size: .; j_call: TRBJ1-1; d_call: TRBD1; v_call: TRBV5-4; cdr3_aa: CASSRTGIRNTEAFF; cdr3_nt: TGTGCCAGCAGCCGGACAGGGATCAGAAACACTGAAGCTTTCTTT
clone_size: .; j_call: TRBJ1-1; d_call: .; v_call: TRBV6-5; cdr3_aa: CASSYPGGGTEAFF; cdr3_nt: TGTGCCAGCAGTTATCCGGGGGGTGGGACTGAAGCTTTCTTT
clone_size: .; j_call: TRBJ1-5; d_call: .; v_call: TRBV5-6; cdr3_aa: CASSPTGSHSNQPQHF; cdr3_nt: TGTGCCAGCAGCCCCACGGGGTCACATAGCAATCAGCCCCAGCATTTT
clone_size: few; j_call: TRBJ1-2; d_call: TRBD1; v_call: TRBV5-1; cdr3_aa: CASSFGTGNYGYTF; cdr3_nt: TGCGCCAGCAGCTTCGGGACAGGGAACTATGGCTACACCTTC
clone_size: few; j_call: TRBJ1-6; d_call: .; v_call: TRBV6-5; cdr3_aa: CASSPMTGGSPLHF; cdr3_nt: TGTGCCAGCAGTCCTATGACCGGGGGGTCACCCCTCCACTTT
clone_size: .; j_call: TRBJ1-6; d_call: TRBD1; v_call: TRBV3-1/TRBV3-2; cdr3_aa: CASSQGGTGRHSPLHF; cdr3_nt: TGTGCCAGCAGCCAGGGGGGGACAGGAAGGCATTCACCCCTCCACTTT
clone_size: .; j_call: TRBJ1-2; d_call: .; v_call: TRBV5-4; cdr3_aa: CASSSSNYGYTF; cdr3_nt: TGTGCCAGCAGCTCCAGTAACTATGGCTACACCTTC
clone_size: .; j_call: TRBJ1-4; d_call: .; v_call: TRBV27; cdr3_aa: CASSVSGSNEKLFF; cdr3_nt: TGTGCCAGCAGTGTATCAGGGAGTAACGAAAAACTGTTTTTT
clone_size: .; j_call: TRBJ2-1; d_call: TRBD1; v_call: TRBV5-6; cdr3_aa: CASSLDFPGQVSYNEQFF; cdr3_nt: TGTGCCAGCAGCTTGGACTTCCCGGGACAGGTATCCTACAATGAGCAGTTCTTC
clone_size: .; j_call: TRBJ1-4; d_call: TRBD1; v_call: TRBV4-2; cdr3_aa: CASSQGGQYQLFF; cdr3_nt: TGTGCCAGCAGCCAAGGGGGACAGTATCAATTGTTTTTT
clone_size: .; j_call: TRBJ2-3; d_call: TRBD2; v_call: TRBV7-2; cdr3_aa: CASSFSSGTSTDTQYF; cdr3_nt: TGTGCCAGCAGCTTTTCTAGCGGTACTAGCACAGATACGCAGTATTTT
clone_size: .; j_call: TRBJ2-7; d_call: .; v_call: TRBV6-2/TRBV6-3; cdr3_aa: CASSYPDFYEQYF; cdr3_nt: TGTGCCAGCAGTTACCCTGACTTCTACGAGCAGTACTTC
clone_size: .; j_call: TRBJ2-2; d_call: TRBD1; v_call: TRBV10-3; cdr3_aa: CAISQRGLNTGELFF; cdr3_nt: TGTGCCATCAGCCAAAGGGGGCTGAACACCGGGGAGCTGTTTTTT
clone_size: .; j_call: TRBJ2-3; d_call: .; v_call: TRBV29-1; cdr3_aa: CSVARGITDTQYF; cdr3_nt: TGCAGCGTTGCGAGGGGGATCACAGATACGCAGTATTTT
clone_size: .; j_call: TRBJ1-5; d_call: .; v_call: TRBV6-5; cdr3_aa: CASRSQGHNQPQHF; cdr3_nt: TGTGCCAGCAGGTCCCAGGGCCACAATCAGCCCCAGCATTTT
clone_size: .; j_call: TRBJ1-1; d_call: .; v_call: TRBV4-2; cdr3_aa: CASSQDPGRGSNTEAFF; cdr3_nt: TGTGCCAGCAGCCAAGACCCCGGGAGGGGTAGTAACACTGAAGCTTTCTTT
clone_size: .; j_call: TRBJ1-1; d_call: .; v_call: TRBV7-9; cdr3_aa: CASSPAGKNTEAFF; cdr3_nt: TGTGCCAGCAGCCCCGCAGGGAAGAACACTGAAGCTTTCTTT
clone_size: .; j_call: TRBJ2-5; d_call: .; v_call: TRBV2; cdr3_aa: CASSTRREETQYF; cdr3_nt: TGTGCCAGTTCTACAAGACGGGAGGAGACCCAGTACTTC
clone_size: .; j_call: TRBJ1-2; d_call: .; v_call: TRBV12-3/TRBV12-4; cdr3_aa: CASSGTSNYGYTF; cdr3_nt: TGTGCCAGCAGCGGGACTTCCAACTATGGCTACACCTTC
clone_size: .; j_call: TRBJ2-1; d_call: TRBD2; v_call: TRBV6-5; cdr3_aa: CASSPTRRGANEQFF; cdr3_nt: TGTGCCAGCAGTCCCACCCGGCGGGGGGCCAATGAGCAGTTCTTC
clone_size: .; j_call: TRBJ2-1; d_call: TRBD1; v_call: TRBV5-4; cdr3_aa: CASSLWDRLYNEQFF; cdr3_nt: TGTGCCAGCAGCTTGTGGGACAGGCTATACAATGAGCAGTTCTTC
clone_size: .; j_call: TRBJ2-1; d_call: TRBD2; v_call: TRBV2; cdr3_aa: CASSLAGGRDEQFF; cdr3_nt: TGTGCCAGCAGCCTAGCGGGGGGAAGAGATGAGCAGTTCTTC
clone_size: few; j_call: TRBJ1-4; d_call: TRBD1; v_call: TRBV30; cdr3_aa: CAWVGTGDSYEKLFF; cdr3_nt: TGTGCCTGGGTTGGTACAGGGGACTCTTATGAAAAACTGTTTTTT
clone_size: once; j_call: TRBJ2-5; d_call: .; v_call: TRBV15; cdr3_aa: CATSRGSRVSEETQYF; cdr3_nt: TGTGCCACCAGCAGAGGTTCCAGGGTCTCCGAAGAGACCCAGTACTTC
clone_size: .; j_call: TRBJ2-2; d_call: TRBD2; v_call: TRBV5-4; cdr3_aa: CASKRGGGNTGELFF; cdr3_nt: TGTGCCAGCAAACGGGGGGGCGGGAACACCGGGGAGCTGTTTTTT